This T cell receptor (beta chain) appears in the sequencing data of a study of cytotoxic CD8 clonotypes in ibrutinib-treated CLL. Findings and caveats of the study: Sustained-remission and progressing patients had unequal sampling times.

Profiling relied on immunoSEQ multiplex PCR, and the TCRdb table lists in-frame clones only, not all of them. The profile shows over 250,000 clones, more than 70% of them singletons. The V and J ends lost 2 bases and 0 bases respectively, with 1 base between them. CDR1 is WSHSY, CDR2 SAAADI, per germline. CDR3 length: 12 amino acids. On this clone itself: Antigen specificity is unknown.

The sequenced sample was PBMCs, obtained at disease progression, from a patient treated with ibrutinib. The clonotype originates from a human donor with chronic lymphocytic leukemia. The chain joins TRBV10-2 to TRBJ1-1; D uncertain. For the CDR3, the DNA is TGCGCCAGCAGTGAGGTGAACACTGAAGCTTTCTTT. Translating it yields CASSEVNTEAFF.